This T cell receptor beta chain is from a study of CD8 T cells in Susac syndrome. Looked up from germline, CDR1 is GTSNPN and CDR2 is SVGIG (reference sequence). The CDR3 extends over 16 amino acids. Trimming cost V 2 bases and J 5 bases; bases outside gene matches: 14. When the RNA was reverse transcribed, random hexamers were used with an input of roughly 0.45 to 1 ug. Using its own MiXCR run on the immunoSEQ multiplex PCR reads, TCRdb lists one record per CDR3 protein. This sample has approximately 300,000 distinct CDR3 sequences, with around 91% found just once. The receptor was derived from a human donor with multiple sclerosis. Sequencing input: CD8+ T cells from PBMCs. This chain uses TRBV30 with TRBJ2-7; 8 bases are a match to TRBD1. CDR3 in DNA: TGTGCCTGGAGTAGACAACCGGGGCAGGGGGCCCACGAGCAGTACTTC. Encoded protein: CAWSRQPGQGAHEQYF.